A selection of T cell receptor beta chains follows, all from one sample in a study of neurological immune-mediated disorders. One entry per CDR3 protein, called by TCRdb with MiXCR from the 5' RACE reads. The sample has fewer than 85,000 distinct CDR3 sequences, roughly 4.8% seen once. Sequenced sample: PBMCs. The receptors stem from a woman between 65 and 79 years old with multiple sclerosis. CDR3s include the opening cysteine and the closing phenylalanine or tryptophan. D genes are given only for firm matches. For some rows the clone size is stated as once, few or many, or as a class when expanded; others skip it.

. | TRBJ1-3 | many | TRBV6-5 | CASSLGRPVSGNTIYF | TGTGCCAGCAGTTTGGGACGGCCGGTCTCTGGAAACACCATATATTTT
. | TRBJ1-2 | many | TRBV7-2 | CASSLQKPNYGYTF | TGTGCCAGCAGCTTGCAGAAACCTAACTATGGCTACACCTTC
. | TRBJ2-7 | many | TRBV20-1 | CSARAASAYEQYF | TGCAGTGCTAGAGCGGCTAGCGCCTACGAGCAGTACTTC
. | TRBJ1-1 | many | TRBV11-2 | CASSLDRRGAFF | TGTGCCAGCAGCTTAGATCGAAGGGGAGCTTTCTTT
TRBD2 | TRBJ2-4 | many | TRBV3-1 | CASSQDLAGGPRNIQYF | TGTGCCAGCAGCCAAGATCTAGCGGGAGGGCCAAGGAACATTCAGTACTTC
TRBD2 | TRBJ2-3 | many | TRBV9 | CASSVGGGAGNTQYF | TGTGCCAGCAGCGTAGGGGGAGGGGCGGGAAATACGCAGTATTTT
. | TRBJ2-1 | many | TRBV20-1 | CSATLEHNEQFF | TGCAGTGCCACCCTAGAGCACAATGAGCAGTTCTTC
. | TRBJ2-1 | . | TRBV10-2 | CASSDGGSYNEQFF | TGCGCCAGCAGTGATGGTGGTTCCTACAATGAGCAGTTCTTC
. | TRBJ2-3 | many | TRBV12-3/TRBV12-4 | CASSSGDTQYF | TGTGCCAGCAGTTCGGGGGATACGCAGTATTTT
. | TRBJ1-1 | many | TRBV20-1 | CSARDRGNTEAFF | TGCAGTGCTAGAGACAGGGGGAACACTGAAGCTTTCTTT
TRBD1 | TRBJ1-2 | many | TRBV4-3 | CASSRQGEFGYTF | TGCGCCAGCAGCCGCCAGGGGGAGTTTGGCTACACCTTC
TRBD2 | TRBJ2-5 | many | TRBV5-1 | CARGLARHQETQYF | TGCGCCAGGGGACTAGCGAGACACCAAGAGACCCAGTACTTC
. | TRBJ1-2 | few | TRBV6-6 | CASSYYPRGTPGERRYGYTF | TGTGCCAGCAGTTACTATCCCCGGGGGACCCCGGGGGAGCGGCGCTATGGCTACACCTTC
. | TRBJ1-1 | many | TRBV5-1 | CASRQELQGNTEAFF | TGCGCCAGCAGGCAAGAACTACAGGGGAACACTGAAGCTTTCTTT
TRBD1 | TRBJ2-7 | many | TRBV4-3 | CASSRTGGGEQYF | TGCGCCAGCAGCCGGACAGGGGGCGGGGAGCAGTACTTC
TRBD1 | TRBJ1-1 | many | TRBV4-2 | CASSQPDRSTEAFF | TGTGCCAGCAGCCAGCCGGACAGGTCCACTGAAGCTTTCTTT
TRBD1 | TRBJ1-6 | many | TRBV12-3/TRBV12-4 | CASSQSRQGHNSPLHF | TGTGCCAGCAGCCAGAGCAGACAGGGCCATAATTCACCCCTCCACTTT
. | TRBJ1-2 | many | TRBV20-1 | CSAQTKRWGGYTF | TGCAGTGCTCAAACCAAAAGGTGGGGTGGCTACACCTTC
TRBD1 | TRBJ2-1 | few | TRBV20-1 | CSARADRGHEQFF | TGCAGTGCTAGAGCGGACAGGGGCCATGAGCAGTTCTTC
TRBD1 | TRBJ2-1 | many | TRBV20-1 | CSASPGDRGQRREQFF | TGCAGTGCTAGCCCCGGCGACAGGGGGCAAAGGCGTGAGCAGTTCTTC
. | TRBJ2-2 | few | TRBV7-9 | CASSPQSNTGELFF | TGTGCCAGCAGCCCCCAATCGAACACCGGGGAGCTGTTTTTT
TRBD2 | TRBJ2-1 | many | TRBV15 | CATRFRAGANGEQFF | TGTGCCACCCGGTTTAGGGCGGGAGCTAACGGTGAGCAGTTCTTC
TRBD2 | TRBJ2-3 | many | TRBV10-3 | CAISLTSGIADTQYF | TGTGCCATCAGTTTGACTAGCGGGATCGCAGATACGCAGTATTTT
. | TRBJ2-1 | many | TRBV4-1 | CASSQVADEQFF | TGCGCCAGCAGCCAAGTAGCGGATGAGCAGTTCTTC
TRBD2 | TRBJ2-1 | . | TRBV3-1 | CASSQEGISGRANEQFF | TGTGCCAGCAGCCAAGAGGGGATAAGCGGGAGGGCCAACGAGCAGTTCTTC
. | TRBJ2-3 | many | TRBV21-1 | CASSKGGDTQYF | TGTGCCAGCAGCAAAGGGGGAGATACGCAGTATTTT
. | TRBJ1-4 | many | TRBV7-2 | CASQTYTAVNEKLFF | TGTGCCAGCCAAACGTATACAGCGGTTAATGAAAAACTGTTTTTT
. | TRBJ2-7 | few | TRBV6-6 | CASTRDGGEQYF | TGTGCCAGCACCAGGGATGGGGGCGAGCAGTACTTC
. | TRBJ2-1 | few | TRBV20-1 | CSAISGTGGPNEQFF | TGCAGTGCTATCTCTGGCACAGGAGGGCCCAATGAGCAGTTCTTC
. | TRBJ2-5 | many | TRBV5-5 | CASSLEPRTQYF | TGTGCCAGCAGCTTGGAGCCCCGCACCCAGTACTTC
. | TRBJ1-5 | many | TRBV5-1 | CASSLEGASNQPQHF | TGCGCCAGCAGCTTGGAAGGGGCCAGCAATCAGCCCCAGCATTTT
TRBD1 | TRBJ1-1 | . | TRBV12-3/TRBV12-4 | CASTGQGDEAFF | TGTGCCAGCACGGGACAGGGGGATGAAGCTTTCTTT
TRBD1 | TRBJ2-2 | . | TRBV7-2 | CASSLDRETTGELFF | TGTGCCAGCAGCCTGGACAGGGAAACAACCGGGGAGCTGTTTTTT
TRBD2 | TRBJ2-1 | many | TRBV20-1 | CSASGRAGVREQFF | TGCAGTGCTAGCGGGAGGGCCGGGGTCCGGGAGCAGTTCTTC
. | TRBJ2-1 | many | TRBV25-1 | CASSDSYYNEQFF | TGTGCCAGCAGTGACTCGTACTACAATGAGCAGTTCTTC
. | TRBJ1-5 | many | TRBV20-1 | CSALGRVNQPQHF | TGCAGTGCCTTGGGTCGGGTCAATCAGCCCCAGCATTTT
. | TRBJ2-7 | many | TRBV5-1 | CASSLGSSYEQYF | TGCGCCAGCAGCTTGGGAAGCTCCTACGAGCAGTACTTC
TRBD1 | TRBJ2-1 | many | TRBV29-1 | CSGRTGYLDNEQFF | TGCAGCGGTAGGACAGGGTATTTAGACAATGAGCAGTTCTTC
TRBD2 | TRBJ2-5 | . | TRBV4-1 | CASSHLNLAGVGETQYF | TGCGCCAGCAGCCACCTTAATTTAGCGGGAGTGGGAGAGACCCAGTACTTC
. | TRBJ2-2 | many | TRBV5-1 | CASSSVAAKPNTGELFF | TGCGCCAGCAGCTCGGTAGCGGCTAAACCGAACACCGGGGAGCTGTTTTTT
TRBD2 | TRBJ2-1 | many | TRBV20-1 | CSASSPLGGNEQFF | TGCAGTGCTAGTAGTCCCTTGGGGGGGAATGAGCAGTTCTTC
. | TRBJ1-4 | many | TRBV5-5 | CASSLVDGHEKLFF | TGTGCCAGCAGCTTGGTTGACGGTCATGAAAAACTGTTTTTT
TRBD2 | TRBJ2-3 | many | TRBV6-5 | CASSIAGESTDTQYF | TGTGCCAGCAGCATAGCGGGAGAGAGCACAGATACGCAGTATTTT
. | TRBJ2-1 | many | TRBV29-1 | CSGRVGEQFF | TGCAGCGGAAGGGTGGGTGAGCAGTTCTTC
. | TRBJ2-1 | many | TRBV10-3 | CAISESKTSSYNEQFF | TGTGCCATCAGTGAGTCGAAGACCTCCTCTTACAATGAGCAGTTCTTC
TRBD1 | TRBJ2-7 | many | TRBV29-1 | CSVDGQGQGHYEQYF | TGCAGCGTTGACGGTCAGGGACAGGGGCATTACGAGCAGTACTTC
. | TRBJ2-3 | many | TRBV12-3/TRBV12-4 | CASTPFTDTQYF | TGTGCCAGCACCCCTTTCACAGATACGCAGTATTTT
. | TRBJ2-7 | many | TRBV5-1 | CASSLAGEEQYF | TGCGCCAGCAGCTTGGCTGGAGAGGAGCAGTACTTC
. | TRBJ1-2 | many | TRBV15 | CATSRTLGDGGYTF | TGTGCCACCAGCAGGACCCTAGGGGACGGTGGCTACACCTTC
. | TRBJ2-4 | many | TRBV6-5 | CASSYGEGGNIQYF | TGTGCCAGCAGTTACGGAGAGGGAGGAAACATTCAGTACTTC
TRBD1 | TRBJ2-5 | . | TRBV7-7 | CASSLSGGLQTQYF | TGTGCTAGCAGCTTATCAGGGGGCCTGCAGACCCAGTACTTC
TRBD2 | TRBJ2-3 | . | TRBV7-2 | CASSLAGLAGLRTDTQYF | TGTGCCAGCAGCTTAGCGGGACTAGCGGGCTTGAGGACAGATACGCAGTATTTT
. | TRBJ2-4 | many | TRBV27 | CASSFLRGRGENIQYF | TGTGCCAGCAGCTTCCTCAGGGGCCGGGGGGAAAACATTCAGTACTTC
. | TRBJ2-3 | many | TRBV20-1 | CSAPKGGLLPTDTQYF | TGCAGTGCTCCTAAGGGGGGCCTTCTACCCACAGATACGCAGTATTTT
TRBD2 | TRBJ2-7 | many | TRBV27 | CASGLAGLSSYEQYF | TGTGCCAGCGGACTAGCGGGCTTGAGCTCCTACGAGCAGTACTTC
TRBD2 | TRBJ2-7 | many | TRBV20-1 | CSARGGYEQYF | TGCAGTGCCCGCGGGGGTTACGAGCAGTACTTC
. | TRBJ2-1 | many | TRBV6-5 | CASSYSGPPQTYNEQFF | TGTGCCAGCAGTTACTCGGGGCCCCCCCAAACGTACAATGAGCAGTTCTTC
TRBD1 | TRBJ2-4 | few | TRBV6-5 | CASSVPGQKNIQYF | TGTGCCAGCAGCGTGCCGGGACAGAAAAACATTCAGTACTTC